The 14 T cell receptor beta chains presented below share a single source sample, sequenced in a study of CD8 T cells in ankylosing spondylitis. In TCRdb, the 5' RACE reads were re-called with MiXCR into one record per CDR3 protein. The sample yields about 200,000 distinct CDR3 sequences, around 13% seen once. Sequencing input: blood, either unsorted or a sorted T cell fraction (not recorded which). The receptors stem from a male donor with ankylosing spondylitis or in good health (not recorded which).

V usage is TRBV6-1 and J usage is TRBJ1-2, with 11 nucleotides matching TRBD1. Germline values: CDR1 MNHNS, CDR2 SASEGT. Trimming at V came to 4 bases and at J to 3 bases, leaving 10 bases not matched to a gene. This CDR3 spans 17 amino acids. CDR3 residues: CASSGRDRGNFDYGYTF. The CDR3 nucleotides read TGTGCCAGCAGTGGCCGGGACAGGGGGAACTTCGACTATGGCTACACCTTC.

CDR3 sequence: CASSIALAGGSSDEQYF. The CDR3 bases are TGTGCCAGCAGCATTGCCCTAGCGGGAGGGTCGAGCGACGAGCAGTACTTC. V usage is TRBV7-4 and J usage is TRBJ2-7; 12 nucleotides align to TRBD2. The CDR3 length is 17 residues. Trimming removed 5 bases from V and 5 bases from J; junction bases left unmatched: 13. Germline V gives CDR1 SGHVT, CDR2 SQSDAQ.

In this sample, this clonotype turned up many times. This rearrangement joins TRBV29-1 to TRBJ2-1; D is possibly TRBD2 (6 bases). The V gene lost 6 bases and the J gene lost 12 bases, with 9 bases spanning the gap. The CDR3 is 9 amino acids. Germline assignment: CDR1 SQVTM and CDR2 ANQGSEA. The chain's CDR3 is CSVPGLQFF. The CDR3 nucleotides read TGCAGCGTACCGGGACTGCAGTTCTTC.

V gene TRBV27 combines with J gene TRBJ1-2, with D possibly matching TRBD1 (6 bases). V lost 5 bases and J lost 1, with 20 bases in between. Germline CDR1 reads MNHEY; CDR2 reads SMNVEV (reference sequence). The CDR3 contains 17 residues. CDR3 amino acids: CASSPRSGQLLNYGYTF. The CDR3 coding sequence is TGTGCCAGCAGTCCAAGGAGCGGACAGCTCCTTAACTATGGCTACACCTTC.

This chain uses TRBV11-2 with TRBJ2-5; a possible D gene is TRBD2 (5 bases). The CDR3 loop spans 18 amino acids. V was shortened by 6 bases and J by 4 bases, with 27 bases between the two germline ends. In germline, CDR1 is SGHAT, CDR2 FQNNGV. The chain's CDR3 is CASSRGSGSGLSGETQYF. The DNA of the CDR3 is TGTGCCAGCAGTCGTGGGTCCGGCAGCGGCCTTTCGGGAGAGACCCAGTACTTC.

Many counts were recorded for this clonotype. The chain carries TRBV20-1 and TRBJ2-4, with 9 bases identical to TRBD1. V gave up 6 bases and J gave up 8 bases; unmatched junction bases: 14. The germline gives CDR1 DFQATT, CDR2 SNEGSKA (reference sequence). This CDR3 has 15 amino acids. In DNA, the CDR3 is TGCAGTGCCCCGATCCCGGGACAGGGTTTCTACATTCAGTACTTC. This gives the protein CSAPIPGQGFYIQYF.

Many counts were recorded for this clonotype. One junction end does not reproduce the germline sequence, and a read error may be involved. This chain joins TRBV2 and TRBJ1-2; the D gene is possibly TRBD1 (6 bases). CDR3 size: 13 residues. CDR1 and CDR2 from the germline V gene are SNHLY and FYNNEI. The CDR3 bases are TGTGCCAGCAGTGAAACAGGGTGGAAGGGGATTTACTTC. Protein product: CASSETGWKGIYF.

This clonotype was counted at least ten times. The J gene is TRBJ2-1, the V gene TRBV4-1; D is possibly TRBD2 (6 bases). Trimming pared 1 base from V and 6 bases from J, leaving 19 bases between. Germline values: CDR1 MGHRA, CDR2 YSYEKL. This CDR3 spans 17 amino acids. The CDR3, as DNA: TGCGCCAGCAGCCAAGTGACAGCTTCGGAGGGCTTCAATGAGCAGTTCTTC. Its translation is CASSQVTASEGFNEQFF.

This clonotype was detected ten times or more. The chain has TRBV5-1 and TRBJ2-1, with 7 nucleotides matching TRBD2. Per the germline V gene, CDR1 is SGHRS and CDR2 is YFSETQ. The junction had 5 bases not matched to a gene; V was cut back by 2 bases and J by 6 bases. The CDR3 has 14 residues. CDR3 region: CASSFGTNGNEQFF. The CDR3 DNA follows: TGCGCCAGCAGCTTCGGGACTAATGGCAATGAGCAGTTCTTC. The full variable domain, completed using reference TRBV5-1 and TRBJ2-1, is KAGVTQTPRYLIKTRGQQVTLSCSPISGHRSVSWYQQTPGQGLQFLFEYFSETQRNKGNFPGRFSGRQFSNSRSEMNVSTLELGDSALYLCASSFGTNGNEQFFGPGTRLTVL.

The chain links TRBV20-1 to TRBJ2-1, with TRBD2 matching 7 bases. In germline, CDR1 is DFQATT, CDR2 SNEGSKA (reference sequence). This CDR3 region has 13 residues. V gave up 3 bases and J gave up 8 bases; unmatched junction bases: 7. The chain's CDR3 is CSARGGTFYEQFF. The CDR3 coding sequence is TGCAGTGCTAGGGGGGGGACTTTCTATGAGCAGTTCTTC.

This clonotype was seen more than once but under ten times. DNA of the CDR3: TGTGCCAGCAGTGTAGCCCAGGGGGCGTGGGAGCAGTACTTC. Amino acid sequence: CASSVAQGAWEQYF. The chain joins TRBV27 to TRBJ2-7; 8 nucleotides match TRBD1. The V gene's germline CDR1 is MNHEY and CDR2 SMNVEV (reference sequence). The length of the CDR3 is 14 residues. The V segment lost 5 bases and the J segment 7 bases; nucleotides outside the gene matches: 10.

The J gene is TRBJ1-1, the V gene TRBV27; 9 bases are shared with TRBD1. The CDR3 spans 17 residues. V lost 4 bases to trimming and J lost 6 bases; unmatched junction nucleotides: 15. Germline V CDR1 and CDR2: MNHEY, SMNVEV (reference sequence). The CDR3 loop is CASSSAGTGWFLAEAFF. Written as DNA, the CDR3 is TGTGCCAGCAGTTCCGCCGGGACAGGGTGGTTCCTGGCTGAAGCTTTCTTT.

As DNA, the CDR3 is TGTGCCAGTAGTAAGACGGAGAGCACAGATACGCAGTATTTT. Residues: CASSKTESTDTQYF. V is TRBV19 and J is TRBJ2-3; D call uncertain. The CDR3 spans 14 residues. Germline V gives CDR1 LNHDA, CDR2 SQIVND (reference sequence). The ends were cut back, 4 bases at V and 0 bases at J, with 8 bases in the middle.

This clonotype has ten or more counts. The J gene is TRBJ2-3, the V gene TRBV3-1; no clear D. This CDR3 comprises 17 residues. The V gene lost 4 bases and the J gene lost 3 bases, with 20 bases spanning the gap. Germline V gene sequence: CDR1 LGHDT, CDR2 YNNKEL (reference sequence). The CDR3 DNA sequence: TGTGCCAGCAGCCCGTTTCCGGGCCCTGGAAGAACAGATACGCAGTATTTT. It translates to CASSPFPGPGRTDTQYF.